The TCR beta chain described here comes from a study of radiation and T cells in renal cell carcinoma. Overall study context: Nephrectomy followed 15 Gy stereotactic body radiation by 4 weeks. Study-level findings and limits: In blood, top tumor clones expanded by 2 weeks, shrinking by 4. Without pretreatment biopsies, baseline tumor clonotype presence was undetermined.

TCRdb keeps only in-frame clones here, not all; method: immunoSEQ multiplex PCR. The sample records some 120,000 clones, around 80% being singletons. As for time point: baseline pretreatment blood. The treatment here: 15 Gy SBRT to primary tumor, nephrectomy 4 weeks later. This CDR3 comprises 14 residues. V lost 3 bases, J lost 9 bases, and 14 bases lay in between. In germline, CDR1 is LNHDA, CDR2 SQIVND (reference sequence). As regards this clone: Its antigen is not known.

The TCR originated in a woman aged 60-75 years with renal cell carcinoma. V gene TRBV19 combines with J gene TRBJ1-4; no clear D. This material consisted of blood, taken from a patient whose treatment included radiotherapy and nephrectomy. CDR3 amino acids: CASSISGEIQKLFF. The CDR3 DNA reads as TGTGCCAGTAGTATTAGCGGGGAAATCCAAAAACTGTTTTTT.